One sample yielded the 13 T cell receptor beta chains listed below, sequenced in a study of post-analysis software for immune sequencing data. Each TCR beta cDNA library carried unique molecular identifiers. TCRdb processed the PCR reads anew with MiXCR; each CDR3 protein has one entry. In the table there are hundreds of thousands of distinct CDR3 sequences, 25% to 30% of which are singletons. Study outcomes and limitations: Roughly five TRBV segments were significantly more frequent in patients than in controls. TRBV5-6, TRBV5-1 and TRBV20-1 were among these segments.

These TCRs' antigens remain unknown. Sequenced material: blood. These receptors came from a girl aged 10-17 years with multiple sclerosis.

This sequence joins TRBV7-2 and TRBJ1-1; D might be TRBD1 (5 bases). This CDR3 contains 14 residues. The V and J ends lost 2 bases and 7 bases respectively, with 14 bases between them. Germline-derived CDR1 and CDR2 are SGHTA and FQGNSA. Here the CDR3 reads CASSLKSGASEAFF. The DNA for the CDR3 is TGTGCCAGCAGCTTAAAGTCTGGGGCAAGTGAAGCTTTCTTT. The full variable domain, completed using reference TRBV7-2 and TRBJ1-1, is GAGVSQSPSNKVTEKGKDVELRCDPISGHTALYWYRQSLGQGLEFLIYFQGNSAPDKSGLPSDRFSAERTGGSVSTLTIQRTQQEDSAVYLCASSLKSGASEAFFGQGTRLTVV.

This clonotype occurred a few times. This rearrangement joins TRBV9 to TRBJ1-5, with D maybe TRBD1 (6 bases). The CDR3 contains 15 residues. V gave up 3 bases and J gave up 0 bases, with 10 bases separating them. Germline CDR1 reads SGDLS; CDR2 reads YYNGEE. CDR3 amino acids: CASSAGQLSNQPQHF. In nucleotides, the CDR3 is TGTGCCAGCAGCGCTGGACAGCTTAGCAATCAGCCCCAGCATTTT.

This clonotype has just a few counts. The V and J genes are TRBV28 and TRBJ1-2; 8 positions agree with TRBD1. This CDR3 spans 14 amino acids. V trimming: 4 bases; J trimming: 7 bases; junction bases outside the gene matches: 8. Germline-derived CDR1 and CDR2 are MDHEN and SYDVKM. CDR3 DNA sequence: TGTGCCAGCAGTTCAACAGGGGGAAGCTCTGGCTACACCTTC. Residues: CASSSTGGSSGYTF.

For the CDR3, the DNA is TGTGCCAGCAGCTTAGGTGGTTCAGGAACTGGCTACACCTTC. Its protein is CASSLGGSGTGYTF. The V call is TRBV7-2, the J call TRBJ1-2; the D is unclear. V gave up 1 base and J gave up 7 bases, with 13 bases separating them. This CDR3 region has 14 residues. Germline assignment: CDR1 SGHTA and CDR2 FQGNSA.

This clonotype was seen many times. As DNA, the CDR3 is TGTGCCAGCAGTGTTAGCGGCTTCCCCTACGAGCAGTACTTC. Its protein is CASSVSGFPYEQYF. The gene calls are TRBV27 and TRBJ2-7; possibly TRBD2 for D (6 bases). Germline V gives CDR1 MNHEY, CDR2 SMNVEV (reference sequence). V lost 5 bases to trimming and J lost 2 bases, with 13 bases between them. The CDR3 covers 14 residues.

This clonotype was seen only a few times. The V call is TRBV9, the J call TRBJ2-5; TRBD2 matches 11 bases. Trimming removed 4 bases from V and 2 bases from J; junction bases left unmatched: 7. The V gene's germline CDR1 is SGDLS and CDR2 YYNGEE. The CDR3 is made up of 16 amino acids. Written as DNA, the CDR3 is TGTGCCAGCAGCCCAGGGGGGACTAGCGGACAAGAGACCCAGTACTTC. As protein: CASSPGGTSGQETQYF. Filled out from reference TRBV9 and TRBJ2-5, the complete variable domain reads DSGVTQTPKHLITATGQRVTLRCSPRSGDLSVYWYQQSLDQGLQFLIQYYNGEERAKGNILERFSAQQFPDLHSELNLSSLELGDSALYFCASSPGGTSGQETQYFGPGTRLLVL.

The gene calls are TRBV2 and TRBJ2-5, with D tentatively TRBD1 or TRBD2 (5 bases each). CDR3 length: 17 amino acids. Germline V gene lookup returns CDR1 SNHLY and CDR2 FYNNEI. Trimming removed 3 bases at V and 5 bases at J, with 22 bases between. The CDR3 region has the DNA TGTGCCAGCAGTGATAGAATCCGGGACCGCATGCGGGAGACCCAGTACTTC. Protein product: CASSDRIRDRMRETQYF.

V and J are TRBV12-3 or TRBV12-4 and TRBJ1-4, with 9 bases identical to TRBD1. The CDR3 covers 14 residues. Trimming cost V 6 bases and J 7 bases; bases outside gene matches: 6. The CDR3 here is CASRRTGASEKLFF. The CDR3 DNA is TGTGCCAGCAGGCGGACAGGGGCAAGTGAAAAACTGTTTTTT.

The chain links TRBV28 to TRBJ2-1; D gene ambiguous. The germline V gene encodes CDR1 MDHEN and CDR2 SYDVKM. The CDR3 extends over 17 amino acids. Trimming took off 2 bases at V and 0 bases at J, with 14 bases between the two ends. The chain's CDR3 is CASSLLQDASSYNEQFF. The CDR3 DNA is TGTGCCAGCAGTTTACTTCAGGACGCCAGCTCCTACAATGAGCAGTTCTTC.

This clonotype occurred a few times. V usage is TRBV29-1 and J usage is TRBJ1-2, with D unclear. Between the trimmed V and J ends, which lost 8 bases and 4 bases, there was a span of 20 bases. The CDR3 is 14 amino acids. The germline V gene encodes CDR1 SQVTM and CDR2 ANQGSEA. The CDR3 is CSIWPGSNSYGYTF. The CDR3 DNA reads TGCAGCATTTGGCCGGGGTCCAACTCCTATGGCTACACCTTC.

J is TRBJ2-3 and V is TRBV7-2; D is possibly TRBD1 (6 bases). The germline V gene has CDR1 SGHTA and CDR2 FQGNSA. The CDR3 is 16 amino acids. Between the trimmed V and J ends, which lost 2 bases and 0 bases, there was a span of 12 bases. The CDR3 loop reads CASSLTQRGSTDTQYF. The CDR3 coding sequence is TGTGCCAGCAGCTTAACCCAAAGGGGGAGCACAGATACGCAGTATTTT.

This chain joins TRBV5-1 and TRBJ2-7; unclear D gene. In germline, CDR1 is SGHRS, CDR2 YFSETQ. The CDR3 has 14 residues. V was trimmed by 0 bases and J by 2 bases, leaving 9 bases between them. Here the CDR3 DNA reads TGCGCCAGCAGCTTGGTTGCGTTACCCTACGAGCAGTACTTC. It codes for CASSLVALPYEQYF.

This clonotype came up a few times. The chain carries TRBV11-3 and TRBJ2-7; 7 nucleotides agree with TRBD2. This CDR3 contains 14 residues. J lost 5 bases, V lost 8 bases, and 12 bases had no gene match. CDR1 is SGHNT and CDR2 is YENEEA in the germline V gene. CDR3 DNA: TGTGCCAGCTCGGAACCCGGGAGGAGCAACGAGCAGTACTTC. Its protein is CASSEPGRSNEQYF. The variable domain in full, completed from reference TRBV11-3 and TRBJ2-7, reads EAGVVQSPRYKIIEKKQPVAFWCNPISGHNTLYWYLQNLGQGPELLIRYENEEAVDDSQLPKDRFSAERLKGVDSTLKIQPAELGDSAVYLCASSEPGRSNEQYFGPGTRLTVT.